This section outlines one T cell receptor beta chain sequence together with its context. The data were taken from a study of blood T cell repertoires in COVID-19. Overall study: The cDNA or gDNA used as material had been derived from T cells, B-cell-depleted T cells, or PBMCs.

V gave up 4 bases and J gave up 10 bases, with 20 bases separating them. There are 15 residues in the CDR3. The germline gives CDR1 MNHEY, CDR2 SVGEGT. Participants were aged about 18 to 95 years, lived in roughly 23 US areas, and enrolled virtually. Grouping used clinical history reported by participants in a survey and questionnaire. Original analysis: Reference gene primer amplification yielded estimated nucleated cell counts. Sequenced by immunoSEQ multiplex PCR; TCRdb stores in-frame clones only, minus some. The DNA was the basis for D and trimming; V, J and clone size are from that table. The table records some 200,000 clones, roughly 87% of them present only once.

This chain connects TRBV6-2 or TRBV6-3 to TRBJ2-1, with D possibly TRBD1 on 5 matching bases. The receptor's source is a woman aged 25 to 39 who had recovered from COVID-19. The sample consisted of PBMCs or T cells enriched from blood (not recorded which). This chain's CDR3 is CASSSARALKGEQFF. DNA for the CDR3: TGTGCCAGCAGTTCGGCACGGGCCCTGAAGGGGGAGCAGTTCTTC.